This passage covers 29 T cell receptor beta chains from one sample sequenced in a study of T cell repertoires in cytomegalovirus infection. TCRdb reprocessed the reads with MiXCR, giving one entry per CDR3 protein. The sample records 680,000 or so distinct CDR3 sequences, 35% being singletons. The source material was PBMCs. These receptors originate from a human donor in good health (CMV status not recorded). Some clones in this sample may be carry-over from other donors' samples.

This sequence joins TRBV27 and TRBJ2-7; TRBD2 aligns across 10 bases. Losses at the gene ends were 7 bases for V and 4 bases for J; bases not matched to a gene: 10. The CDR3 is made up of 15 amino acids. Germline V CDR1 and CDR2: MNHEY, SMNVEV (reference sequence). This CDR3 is CASIASGRSTYEQYF. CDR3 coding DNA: TGTGCCAGCATTGCTAGCGGGAGATCTACATACGAGCAGTACTTC.

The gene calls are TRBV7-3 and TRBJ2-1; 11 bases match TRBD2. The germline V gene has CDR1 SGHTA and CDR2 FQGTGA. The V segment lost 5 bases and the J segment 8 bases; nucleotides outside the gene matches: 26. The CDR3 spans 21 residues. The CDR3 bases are TGTGCCAGCAGCCCAGTCCCCATTAGCGGGGGGGAATTTTTGGGTCGCTATGAGCAGTTCTTC. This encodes CASSPVPISGGEFLGRYEQFF.

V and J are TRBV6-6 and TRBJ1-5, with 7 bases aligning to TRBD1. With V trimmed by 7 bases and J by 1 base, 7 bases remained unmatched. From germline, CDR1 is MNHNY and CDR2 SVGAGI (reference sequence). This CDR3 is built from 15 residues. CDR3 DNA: TGTGCCAGCACCTATCAGGGGGTGAGCAATCAGCCCCAGCATTTT. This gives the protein CASTYQGVSNQPQHF.

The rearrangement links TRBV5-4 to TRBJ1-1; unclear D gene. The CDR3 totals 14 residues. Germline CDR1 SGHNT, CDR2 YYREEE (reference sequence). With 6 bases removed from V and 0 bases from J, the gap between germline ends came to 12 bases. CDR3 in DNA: TGTGCCAGCACCGTCATGCCGCTGAACACTGAAGCTTTCTTT. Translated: CASTVMPLNTEAFF.

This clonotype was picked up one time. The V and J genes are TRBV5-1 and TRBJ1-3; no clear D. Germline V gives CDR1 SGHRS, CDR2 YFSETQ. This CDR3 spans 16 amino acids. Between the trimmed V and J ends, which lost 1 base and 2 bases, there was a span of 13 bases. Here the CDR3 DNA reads TGCGCCAGCAGCTTGCTCCCGGCCAGGACTGGAAACACCATATATTTT. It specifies CASSLLPARTGNTIYF.

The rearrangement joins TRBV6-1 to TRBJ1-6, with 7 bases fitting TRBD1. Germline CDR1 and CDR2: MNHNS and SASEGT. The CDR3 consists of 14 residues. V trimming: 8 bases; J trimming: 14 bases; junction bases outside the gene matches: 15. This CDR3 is CASGNRGGGLALHF. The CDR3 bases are TGTGCCAGCGGTAACAGGGGAGGAGGGTTGGCCCTCCACTTT.

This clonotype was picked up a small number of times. The CDR3 region has the DNA TGTGCCAGCAGTTTTAGGACAGGGGTAACCGGGGAGCTGTTTTTT. Its translation is CASSFRTGVTGELFF. V gene TRBV28 combines with J gene TRBJ2-2; 9 bases agree with TRBD1. Germline trimming cut 3 bases from V and 5 bases from J; bases unmatched to any gene: 4. This CDR3 contains 15 residues. Germline CDR1 and CDR2: MDHEN and SYDVKM.

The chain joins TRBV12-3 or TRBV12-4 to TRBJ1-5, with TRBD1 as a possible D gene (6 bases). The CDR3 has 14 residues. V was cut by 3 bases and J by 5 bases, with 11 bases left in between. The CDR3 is CASSFQGPDQPQHF. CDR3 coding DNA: TGTGCCAGCAGTTTCCAGGGGCCGGATCAGCCCCAGCATTTT.

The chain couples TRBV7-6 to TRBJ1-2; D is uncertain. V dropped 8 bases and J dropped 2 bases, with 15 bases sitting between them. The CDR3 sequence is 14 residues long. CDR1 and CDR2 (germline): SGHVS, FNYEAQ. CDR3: CASGPQGANYGYTF. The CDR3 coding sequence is TGTGCCAGCGGCCCTCAAGGCGCGAACTATGGCTACACCTTC.

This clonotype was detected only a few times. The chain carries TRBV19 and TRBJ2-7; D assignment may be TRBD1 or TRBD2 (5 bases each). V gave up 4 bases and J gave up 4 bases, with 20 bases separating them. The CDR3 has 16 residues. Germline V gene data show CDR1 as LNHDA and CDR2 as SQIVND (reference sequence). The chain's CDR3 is CASSNLVGAEGYEQYF. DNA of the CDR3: TGTGCCAGTAGTAATCTCGTCGGGGCCGAGGGATACGAGCAGTACTTC.

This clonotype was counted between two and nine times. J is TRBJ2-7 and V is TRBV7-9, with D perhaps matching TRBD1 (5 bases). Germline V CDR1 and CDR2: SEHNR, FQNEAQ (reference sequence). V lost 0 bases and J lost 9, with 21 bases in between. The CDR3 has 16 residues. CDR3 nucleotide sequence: TGTGCCAGCAGCTTAGCGCAGGGTACTGGTTCTGGGGTGCAGTACTTC. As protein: CASSLAQGTGSGVQYF.

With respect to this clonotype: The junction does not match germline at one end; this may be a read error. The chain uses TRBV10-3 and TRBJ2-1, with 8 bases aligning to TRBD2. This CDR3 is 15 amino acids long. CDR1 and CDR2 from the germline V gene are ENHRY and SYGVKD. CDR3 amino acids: CAIRTLAGDYKEQFF. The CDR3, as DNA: TGTGCCATCAGGACGCTAGCGGGTGACTACAAGGAGCAGTTCTTC.

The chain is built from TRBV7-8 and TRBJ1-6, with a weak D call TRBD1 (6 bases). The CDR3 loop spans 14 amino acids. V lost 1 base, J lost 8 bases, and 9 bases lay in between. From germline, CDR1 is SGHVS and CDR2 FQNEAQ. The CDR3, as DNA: TGTGCCAGCAGCTTAGGGGCAGGGGATTCACCCCTCCACTTT. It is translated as CASSLGAGDSPLHF.

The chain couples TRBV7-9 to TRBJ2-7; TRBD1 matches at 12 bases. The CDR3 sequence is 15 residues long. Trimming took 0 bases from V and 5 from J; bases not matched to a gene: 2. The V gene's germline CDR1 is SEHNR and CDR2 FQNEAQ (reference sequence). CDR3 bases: TGTGCCAGCAGCTTAGCGGGGACAGGGGGCGACGAGCAGTACTTC. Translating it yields CASSLAGTGGDEQYF.

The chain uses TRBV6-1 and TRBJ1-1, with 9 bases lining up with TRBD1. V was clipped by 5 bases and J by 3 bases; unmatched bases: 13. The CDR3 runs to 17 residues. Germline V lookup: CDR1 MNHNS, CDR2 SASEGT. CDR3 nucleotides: TGTGCCAGCAGTTTGGTACAGGGGGCGGTGGGGTACACTGAAGCTTTCTTT. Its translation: CASSLVQGAVGYTEAFF.

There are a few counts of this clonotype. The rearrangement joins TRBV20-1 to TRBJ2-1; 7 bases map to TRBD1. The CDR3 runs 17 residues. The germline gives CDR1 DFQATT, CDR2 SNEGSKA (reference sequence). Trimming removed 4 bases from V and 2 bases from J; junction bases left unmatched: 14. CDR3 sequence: CSATPAGKRGPYNEQFF. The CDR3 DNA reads TGCAGTGCTACACCCGCAGGGAAAAGGGGGCCCTACAATGAGCAGTTCTTC.

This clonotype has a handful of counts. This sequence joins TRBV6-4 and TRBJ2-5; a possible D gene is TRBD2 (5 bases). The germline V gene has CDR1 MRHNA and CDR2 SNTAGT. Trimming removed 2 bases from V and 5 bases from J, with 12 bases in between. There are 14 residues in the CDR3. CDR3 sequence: CASSDGPEAETQYF. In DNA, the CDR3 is TGTGCCAGCAGTGACGGCCCGGAGGCGGAGACCCAGTACTTC.

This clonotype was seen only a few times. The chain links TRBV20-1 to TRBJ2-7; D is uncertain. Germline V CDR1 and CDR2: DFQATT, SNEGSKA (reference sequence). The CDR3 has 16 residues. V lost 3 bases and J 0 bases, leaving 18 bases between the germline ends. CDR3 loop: CSASDDLGVSSYEQYF. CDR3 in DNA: TGCAGTGCTAGTGATGACCTCGGAGTAAGCTCCTACGAGCAGTACTTC.

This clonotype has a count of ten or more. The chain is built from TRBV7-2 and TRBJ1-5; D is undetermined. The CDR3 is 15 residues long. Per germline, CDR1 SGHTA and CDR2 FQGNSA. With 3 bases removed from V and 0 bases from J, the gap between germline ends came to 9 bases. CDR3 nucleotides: TGTGCCAGCAGCTTGGACGGATATAGCAATCAGCCCCAGCATTTT. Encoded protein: CASSLDGYSNQPQHF.

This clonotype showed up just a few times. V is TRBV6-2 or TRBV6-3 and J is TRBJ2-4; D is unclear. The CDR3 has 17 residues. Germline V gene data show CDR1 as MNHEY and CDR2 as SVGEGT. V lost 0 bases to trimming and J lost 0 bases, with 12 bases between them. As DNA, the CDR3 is TGTGCCAGCAGTTACTCGAGTGGGGTGATAGCCAAAAACATTCAGTACTTC. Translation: CASSYSSGVIAKNIQYF.

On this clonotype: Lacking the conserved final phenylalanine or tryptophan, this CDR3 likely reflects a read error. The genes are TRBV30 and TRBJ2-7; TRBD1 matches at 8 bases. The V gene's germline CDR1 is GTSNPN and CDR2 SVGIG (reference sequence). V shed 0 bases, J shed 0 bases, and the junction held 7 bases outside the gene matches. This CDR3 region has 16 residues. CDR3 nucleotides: TGTGCCTGGAGTGTAAACGCCGGGACAGGCTCCTACGAGCAGTACTGC. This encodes CAWSVNAGTGSYEQYC.

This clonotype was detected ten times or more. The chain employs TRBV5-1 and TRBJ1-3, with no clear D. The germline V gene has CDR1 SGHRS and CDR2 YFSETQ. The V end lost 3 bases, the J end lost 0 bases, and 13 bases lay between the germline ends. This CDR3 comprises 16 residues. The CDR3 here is CASSYGVVASGNTIYF. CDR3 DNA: TGCGCCAGCAGCTACGGCGTGGTCGCCTCTGGAAACACCATATATTTT. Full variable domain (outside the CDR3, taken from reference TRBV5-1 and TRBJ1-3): KAGVTQTPRYLIKTRGQQVTLSCSPISGHRSVSWYQQTPGQGLQFLFEYFSETQRNKGNFPGRFSGRQFSNSRSEMNVSTLELGDSALYLCASSYGVVASGNTIYFGEGSWLTVV.

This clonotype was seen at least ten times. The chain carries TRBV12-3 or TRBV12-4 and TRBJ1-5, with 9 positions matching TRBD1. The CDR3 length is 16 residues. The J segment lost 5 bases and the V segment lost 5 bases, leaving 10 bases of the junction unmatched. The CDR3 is CASSVQGAGFDQPQHF. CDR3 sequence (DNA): TGTGCCAGCAGTGTACAGGGGGCTGGGTTCGATCAGCCCCAGCATTTT.

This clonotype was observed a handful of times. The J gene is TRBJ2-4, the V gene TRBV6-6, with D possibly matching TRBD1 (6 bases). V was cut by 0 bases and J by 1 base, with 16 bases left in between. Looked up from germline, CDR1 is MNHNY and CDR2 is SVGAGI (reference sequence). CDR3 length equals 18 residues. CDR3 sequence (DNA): TGTGCCAGCAGTTACTCGATCGAGGGGGTCGGGGCCAAAAACATTCAGTACTTC. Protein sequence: CASSYSIEGVGAKNIQYF.

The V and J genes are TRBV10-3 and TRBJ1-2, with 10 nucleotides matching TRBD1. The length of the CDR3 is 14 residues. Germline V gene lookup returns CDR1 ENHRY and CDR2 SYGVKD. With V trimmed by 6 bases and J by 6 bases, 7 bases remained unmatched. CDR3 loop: CAISPMTGGNGYTF. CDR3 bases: TGTGCCATCAGCCCTATGACAGGGGGCAATGGCTACACCTTC.

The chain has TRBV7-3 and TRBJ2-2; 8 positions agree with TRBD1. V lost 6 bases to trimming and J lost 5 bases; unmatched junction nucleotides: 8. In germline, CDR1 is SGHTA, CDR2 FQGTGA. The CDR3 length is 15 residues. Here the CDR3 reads CASSLDRGGTGELFF. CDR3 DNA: TGTGCCAGCAGTCTTGACAGGGGAGGAACCGGGGAGCTGTTTTTT. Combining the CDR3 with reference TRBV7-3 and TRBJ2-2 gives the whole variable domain GAGVSQTPSNKVTEKGKYVELRCDPISGHTALYWYRQSLGQGPEFLIYFQGTGAADDSGLPNDRFFAVRPEGSVSTLKIQRTERGDSAVYLCASSLDRGGTGELFFGEGSRLTVL.

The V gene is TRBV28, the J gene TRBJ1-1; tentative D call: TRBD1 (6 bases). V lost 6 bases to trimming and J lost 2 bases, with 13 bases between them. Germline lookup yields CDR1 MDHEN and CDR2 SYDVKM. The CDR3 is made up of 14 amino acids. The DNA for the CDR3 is TGTGCCAGCAGGGAAAGGGGGGGAAACACTGAAGCTTTCTTT. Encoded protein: CASRERGGNTEAFF.

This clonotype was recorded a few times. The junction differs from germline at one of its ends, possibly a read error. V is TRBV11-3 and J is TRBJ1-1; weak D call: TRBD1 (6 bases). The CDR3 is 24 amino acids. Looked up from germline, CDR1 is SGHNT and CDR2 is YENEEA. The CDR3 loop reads CASSLESRTLPRGQGGPTGTEAFF. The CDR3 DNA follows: TGTGCCAGCAGCCTAGAAAGTCGGACTTTGCCACGGGGACAAGGGGGACCTACTGGCACTGAAGCTTTCTTT.

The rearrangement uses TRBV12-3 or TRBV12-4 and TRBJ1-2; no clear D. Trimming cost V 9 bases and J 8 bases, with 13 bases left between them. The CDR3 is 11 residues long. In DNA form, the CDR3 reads TGTGCCAGTCGCGGTCCCTTGGGCTACACCTTC. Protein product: CASRGPLGYTF.